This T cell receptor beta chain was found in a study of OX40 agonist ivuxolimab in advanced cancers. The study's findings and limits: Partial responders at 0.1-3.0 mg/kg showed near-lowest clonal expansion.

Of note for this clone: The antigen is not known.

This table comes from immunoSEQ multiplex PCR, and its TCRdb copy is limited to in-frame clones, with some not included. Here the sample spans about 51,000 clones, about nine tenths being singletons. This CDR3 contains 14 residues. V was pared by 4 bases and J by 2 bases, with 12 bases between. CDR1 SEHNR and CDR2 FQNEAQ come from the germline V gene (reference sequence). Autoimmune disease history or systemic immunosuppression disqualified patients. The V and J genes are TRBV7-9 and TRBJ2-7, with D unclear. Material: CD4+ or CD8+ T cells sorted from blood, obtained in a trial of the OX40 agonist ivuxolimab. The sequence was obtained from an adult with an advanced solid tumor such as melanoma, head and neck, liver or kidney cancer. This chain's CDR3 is CASSSRTGTYEQYF. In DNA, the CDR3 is TGTGCCAGCAGCTCACGGACCGGAACCTACGAGCAGTACTTC. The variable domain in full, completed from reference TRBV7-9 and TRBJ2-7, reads DTGVSQNPRHKITKRGQNVTFRCDPISEHNRLYWYRQTLGQGPEFLTYFQNEAQLEKSRLLSDRFSAERPKGSFSTLEIQRTEQGDSAMYLCASSSRTGTYEQYFGPGTRLTVT.